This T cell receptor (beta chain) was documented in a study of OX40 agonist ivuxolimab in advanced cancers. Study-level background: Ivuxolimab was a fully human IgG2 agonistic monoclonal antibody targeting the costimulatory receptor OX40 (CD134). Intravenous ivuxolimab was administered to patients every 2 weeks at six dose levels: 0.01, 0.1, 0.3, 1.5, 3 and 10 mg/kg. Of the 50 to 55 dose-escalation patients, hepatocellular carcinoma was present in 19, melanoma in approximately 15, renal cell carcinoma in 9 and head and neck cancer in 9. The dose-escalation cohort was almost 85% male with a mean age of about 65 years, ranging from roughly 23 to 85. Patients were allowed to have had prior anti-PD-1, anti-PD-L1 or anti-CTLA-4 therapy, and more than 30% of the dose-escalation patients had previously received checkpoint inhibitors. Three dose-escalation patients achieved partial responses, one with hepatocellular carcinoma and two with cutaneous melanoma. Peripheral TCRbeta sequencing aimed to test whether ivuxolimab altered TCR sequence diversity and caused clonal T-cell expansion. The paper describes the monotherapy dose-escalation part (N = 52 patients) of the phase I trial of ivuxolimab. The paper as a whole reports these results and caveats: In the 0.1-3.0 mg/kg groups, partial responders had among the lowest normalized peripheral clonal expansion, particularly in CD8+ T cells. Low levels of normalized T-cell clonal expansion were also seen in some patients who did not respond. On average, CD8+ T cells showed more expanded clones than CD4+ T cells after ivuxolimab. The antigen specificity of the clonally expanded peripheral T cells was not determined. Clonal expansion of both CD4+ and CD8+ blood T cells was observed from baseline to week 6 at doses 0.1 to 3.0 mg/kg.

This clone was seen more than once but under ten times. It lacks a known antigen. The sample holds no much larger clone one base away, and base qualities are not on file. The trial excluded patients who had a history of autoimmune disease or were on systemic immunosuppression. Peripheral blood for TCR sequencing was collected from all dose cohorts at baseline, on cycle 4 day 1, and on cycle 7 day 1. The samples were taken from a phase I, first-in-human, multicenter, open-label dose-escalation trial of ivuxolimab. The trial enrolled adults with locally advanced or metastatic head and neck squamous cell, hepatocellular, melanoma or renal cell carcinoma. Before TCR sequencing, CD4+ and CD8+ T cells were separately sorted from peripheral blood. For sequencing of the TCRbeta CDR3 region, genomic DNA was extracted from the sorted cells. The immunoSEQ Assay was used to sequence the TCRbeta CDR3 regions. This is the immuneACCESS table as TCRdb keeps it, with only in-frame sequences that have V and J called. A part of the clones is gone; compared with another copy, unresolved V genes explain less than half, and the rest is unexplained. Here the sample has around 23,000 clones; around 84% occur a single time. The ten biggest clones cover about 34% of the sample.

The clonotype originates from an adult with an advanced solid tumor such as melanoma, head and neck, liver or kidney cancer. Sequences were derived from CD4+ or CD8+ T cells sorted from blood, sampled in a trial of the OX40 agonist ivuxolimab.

The sequence in DNA is TGTGCCAGCAGTTTGAGCCTCTATCAGCCCCAGCATTTT. This is translated as CASSLSLYQPQHF. The V gene is TRBV27 and the J gene is TRBJ1-5, with the D segment identity uncertain. From cysteine to phenylalanine, the CDR3 is 13 amino acids long. Solely the CDR3 DNA is kept, with 39 bases framed from the first base. The germline V gene (reference sequence) gives CDR1 as MNHEY and CDR2 as SMNVEV. Between the V and J ends, shortened by 3 bases and 5 bases respectively, the junction contains 8 bases.